This T cell receptor (beta chain) was sequenced for a study of CD4 T cells in lung cancer (dated by TCRdb to the late 2010s). For the study in its entirety: In the study, blood T cells of NSCLC patients were screened for responses to candidate mutation-encoded neoepitopes, and neoantigen-specific CD4+ T-cell clones and TCRs were isolated. TCRB deep sequencing tracked the frequency of neoantigen-specific clonotypes in tumor resections, non-adjacent lung and cultured T-cell products. Treatments the patients had received before donating blood included platinum chemotherapy, and some of the patients were given nivolumab or pembrolizumab. Lung adenocarcinoma or squamous cell carcinoma was present in the resected patients, who were aged 60 to 69 at blood donation and were mostly former smokers. Tumor and non-adjacent lung tissue came from a few patients undergoing curative-intent resections for stage I-III non-small cell lung cancer.

In its sample, this clone was seen a few times. Its binding antigen is unknown. No qualities accompany the bases; no much larger clone lies one base away. Non-adjacent lung tissue was taken as far as possible from the malignant lesion, at least 3 cm away, from the same resection. The method behind the library was the immunoSEQ multiplex PCR assay. DNA was isolated using Qiagen DNeasy or QIAamp micro DNA kits, and TCRB was sequenced using the Adaptive Biotechnology human TCRB sequencing kit. An Illumina MiSeq was used to sequence the TCRB libraries. The authors' pipeline ran thus. TCRB sequence data were analyzed using the kit provider's software, and tumor enrichment of clonotype templates was assessed with Fisher's exact test. Drawn from immuneACCESS, this table holds only the in-frame rearrangements with V and J called that TCRdb kept. Clones are partly lost; checked studies trace under half to an unresolved V gene and leave the rest unexplained. V and J calls and clone size are copied from that table; D and trimming were computed from the DNA. This sample has approximately 10,000 clones in its table, and 50% to 75% of those were observed once. The ten largest clones add up to 15% to 19% of the sample.

Sequences PRHDT (CDR1) and FYEKMQ (CDR2) are obtained from the germline V gene (reference sequence). Measured from the cysteine to the phenylalanine, the CDR3 is 18 residues long. Kept here is only the CDR3 DNA, which spans 54 bases and is read in frame from base 1. Trimming leaves V shorter by 5 bases and J shorter by 2 bases, with the junction holding 7 bases beyond the gene matches. The investigation overall reported the following: Some blood-derived responses might reflect in vitro priming of naive T cells or cross-reactivity rather than memory responses to the cancer.

Rearrangement joined TRBV13 to TRBJ2-6; 12 of the junction bases match TRBD2. The receptor comes from a man aged 55-75 years with non-small cell lung cancer. The specimen sequenced was normal lung tissue taken away from the tumor. The sequenced DNA is TGTGCCAGCAGCCGGACTAGCGGGGAGAGGCCTGGGGCCAACGTCCTGACTTTC. Translated, it reads CASSRTSGERPGANVLTF.